This T cell receptor (beta chain) was captured by sequencing in a study of cytotoxic CD8 clonotypes in ibrutinib-treated CLL. On this clone itself: The target antigen is unknown.

Germline CDR1 reads MDHEN; CDR2 reads SYDVKM. The CDR3 runs 15 residues. V was shortened by 6 bases and J by 0 bases, with 15 bases between the two germline ends. Some clones are missing from TCRdb's copy, which holds only in-frame ones; the method was immunoSEQ multiplex PCR. The data show about 68,000 clones, about 63% seen once. General study points: An increase in clonality occurred at ibrutinib response, followed by a return toward baseline at progression. With treatment, public clonotypes, which were uncommon, either contracted or remained stable.

The chain carries TRBV28 and TRBJ2-7, with a weak D call TRBD2 (6 bases). Sequences were derived from PBMCs, sampled after 12 months of ibrutinib treatment. The sequence came from a human donor with chronic lymphocytic leukemia. CDR3 loop: CASRRSGLISYEQYF. The DNA for the CDR3 is TGTGCCAGCAGACGTTCGGGACTGATCTCCTACGAGCAGTACTTC. Variable domain in full (rest from reference TRBV28 and TRBJ2-7): DVKVTQSSRYLVKRTGEKVFLECVQDMDHENMFWYRQDPGLGLRLIYFSYDVKMKEKGDIPEGYSVSREKKERFSLILESASTNQTSMYLCASRRSGLISYEQYFGPGTRLTVT.